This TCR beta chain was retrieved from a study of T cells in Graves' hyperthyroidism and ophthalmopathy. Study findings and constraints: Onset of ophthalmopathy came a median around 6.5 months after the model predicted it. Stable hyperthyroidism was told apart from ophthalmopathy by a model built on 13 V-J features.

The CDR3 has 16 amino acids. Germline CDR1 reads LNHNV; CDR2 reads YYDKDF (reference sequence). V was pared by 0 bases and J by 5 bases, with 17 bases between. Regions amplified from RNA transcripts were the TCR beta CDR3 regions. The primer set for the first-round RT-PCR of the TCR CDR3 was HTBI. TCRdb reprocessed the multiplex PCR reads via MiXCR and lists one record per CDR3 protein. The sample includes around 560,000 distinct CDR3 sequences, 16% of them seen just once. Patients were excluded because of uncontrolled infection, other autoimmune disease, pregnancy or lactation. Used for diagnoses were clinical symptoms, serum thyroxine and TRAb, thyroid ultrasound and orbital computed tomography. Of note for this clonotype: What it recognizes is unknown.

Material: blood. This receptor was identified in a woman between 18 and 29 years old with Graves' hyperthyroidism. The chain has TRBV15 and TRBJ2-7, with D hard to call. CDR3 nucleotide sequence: TGTGCCACCAGCAGAGATCCCTGGGTATTTCTCGACGAGCAGTACTTC. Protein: CATSRDPWVFLDEQYF.